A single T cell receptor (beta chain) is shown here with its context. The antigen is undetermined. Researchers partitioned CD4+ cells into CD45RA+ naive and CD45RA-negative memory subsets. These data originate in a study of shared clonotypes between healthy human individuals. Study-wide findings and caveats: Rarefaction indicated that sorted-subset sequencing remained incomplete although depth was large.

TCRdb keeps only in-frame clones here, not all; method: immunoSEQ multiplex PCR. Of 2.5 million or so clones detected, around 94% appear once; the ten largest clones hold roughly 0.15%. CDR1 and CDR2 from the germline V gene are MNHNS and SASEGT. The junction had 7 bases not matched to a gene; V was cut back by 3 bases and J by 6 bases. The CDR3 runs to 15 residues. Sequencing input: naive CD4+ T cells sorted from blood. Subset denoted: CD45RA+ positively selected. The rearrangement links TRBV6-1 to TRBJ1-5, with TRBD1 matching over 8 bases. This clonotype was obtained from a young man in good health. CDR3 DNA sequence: TGTGCCAGCAGTGACGACAGGGGAGGAATTCAGCCCCAGCATTTT. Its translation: CASSDDRGGIQPQHF.